This T cell receptor beta chain was sequenced for a study of CD8 T cells in ankylosing spondylitis. Study observations and caveats: Reactive arthritis synovial fluid and blood were previously reported to contain some motif variants. The study identified a TCR beta motif of under ten highly homologous variants that appeared characteristic of ankylosing spondylitis blood. According to the report, clones linked to the disease were significantly enriched in matched synovial fluid samples taken from ankylosing spondylitis patients.

CDR3 size: 14 residues. The V gene lost 1 base and the J gene lost 4 bases, with 11 bases spanning the gap. Germline CDR1 and CDR2: SEHNR and FQNEAQ (reference sequence). Researchers built TCR beta libraries using quantitative 5'-RACE with molecular barcodes. In TCRdb, the 5' RACE reads were re-called with MiXCR into one record per CDR3 protein. This sample carries 200,000 to 250,000 distinct CDR3 sequences, more than 25% of them seen once, and the ten largest clones take around 4.4%. With regard to this clonotype: Its target is unknown.

This chain uses TRBV7-9 with TRBJ2-7; maybe TRBD2 (6 bases). The sequenced sample consisted of blood, either unsorted or a sorted T cell fraction (not recorded which). The origin of this receptor is a male donor with ankylosing spondylitis or in good health (not recorded which). The CDR3 sequence is CASSLGGKKYEQYF. The CDR3 nucleotides read TGTGCCAGCAGCTTAGGCGGGAAAAAATACGAGCAGTACTTC.